The present TCR beta chain was sequenced within a study of T cells expressing NK-cell markers. Overall study context: Repertoire data for TCR beta were derived from sorted T cells (CD3+CD56+NKG2C+, CD3+CD56+NKG2C- and CD3+CD56-NKG2C+). Just one sequenced donor of eight was HCMV-seronegative, while seven were seropositive.

CDR3 length equals 14 residues. The germline V gene has CDR1 SGHDT and CDR2 YYEEEE. Regarding this clonotype: Its antigen is unidentified.

Scientists made TCR beta cDNA using 5'RACE template switching with UMIs. No DNA is given; TCRdb re-called the 5' RACE reads and lists each CDR3 protein once. Here the sample table reports 400,000 to 450,000 distinct CDR3 sequences. Findings of the study overall: The CD3+CD56-NKG2C+ fraction was also led by these clonotypes in a few donors.

Sequencing was performed on blood T cells: a sorted CD56 or NKG2C T cell subset, CD4+ or CD8+ T cells, or bulk PBMC T cells (not recorded which). The chain couples TRBV5-6 to TRBJ2-2. This clonotype originated in a woman between 18 and 69 years old in good health. The CDR3 reads CASSPPLGTGELFF. Full variable domain (remainder filled in from reference TRBV5-6 and TRBJ2-2): DAGVTQSPTHLIKTRGQQVTLRCSPKSGHDTVSWYQQALGQGPQFIFQYYEEEERQRGNFPDRFSGHQFPNYSSELNVNALLLGDSALYLCASSPPLGTGELFFGEGSRLTVL.